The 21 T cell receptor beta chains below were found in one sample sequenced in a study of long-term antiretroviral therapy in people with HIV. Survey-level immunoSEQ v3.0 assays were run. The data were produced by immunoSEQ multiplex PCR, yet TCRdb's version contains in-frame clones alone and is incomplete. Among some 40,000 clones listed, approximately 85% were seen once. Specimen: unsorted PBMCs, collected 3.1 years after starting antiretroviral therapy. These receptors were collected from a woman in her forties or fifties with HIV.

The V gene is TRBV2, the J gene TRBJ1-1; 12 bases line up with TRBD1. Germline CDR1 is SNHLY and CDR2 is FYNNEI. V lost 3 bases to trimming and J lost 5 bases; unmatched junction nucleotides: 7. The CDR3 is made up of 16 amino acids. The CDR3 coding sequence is TGTGCCAGCAGTGACCGGGGACAGGGGGCGAGGACTGAAGCTTTCTTT. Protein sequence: CASSDRGQGARTEAFF.

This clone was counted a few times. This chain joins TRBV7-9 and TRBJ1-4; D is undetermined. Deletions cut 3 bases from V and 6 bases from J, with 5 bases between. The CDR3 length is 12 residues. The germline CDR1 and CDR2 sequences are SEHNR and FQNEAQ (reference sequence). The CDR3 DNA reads TGTGCCAGCAGCTTTAGTCATGAAAAACTGTTTTTT. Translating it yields CASSFSHEKLFF.

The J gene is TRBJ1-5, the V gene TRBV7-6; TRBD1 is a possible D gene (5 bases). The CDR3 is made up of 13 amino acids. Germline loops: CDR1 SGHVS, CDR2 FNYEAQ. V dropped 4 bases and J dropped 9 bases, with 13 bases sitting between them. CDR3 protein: CASSSQGDLPQHF. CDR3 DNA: TGTGCCAGCAGCTCTCAAGGGGATCTGCCCCAGCATTTT.

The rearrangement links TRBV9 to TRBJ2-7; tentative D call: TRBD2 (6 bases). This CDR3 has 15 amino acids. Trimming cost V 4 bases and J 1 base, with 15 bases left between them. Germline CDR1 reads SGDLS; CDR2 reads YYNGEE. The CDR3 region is CASSSQVGGSYEQYF. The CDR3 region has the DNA TGTGCCAGCAGCTCACAGGTGGGGGGATCCTACGAGCAGTACTTC.

CDR3 nucleotide sequence: TGTGCCAGCAGCGTAGAACCGACAGGGGGCGCCAATAATGAGCAGTTCTTC. It encodes CASSVEPTGGANNEQFF. V usage is TRBV9 and J usage is TRBJ2-1; 10 bases are shared with TRBD1. The junction had 10 bases not matched to a gene; V was cut back by 0 bases and J by 7 bases. The CDR3 runs to 17 residues. The germline V gene encodes CDR1 SGDLS and CDR2 YYNGEE.

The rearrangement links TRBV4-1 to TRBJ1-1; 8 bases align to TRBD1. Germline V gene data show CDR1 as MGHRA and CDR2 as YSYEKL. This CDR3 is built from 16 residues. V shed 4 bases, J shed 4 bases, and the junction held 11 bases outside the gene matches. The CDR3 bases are TGCGCCAGCAGCCGGGGGGGGGCCAGGGGGCTCACTGAAGCTTTCTTT. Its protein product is CASSRGGARGLTEAFF.

The CDR3 reads CASSLEQGAGELFF. CDR3 coding DNA: TGCGCCAGCAGCTTGGAACAGGGGGCCGGGGAGCTGTTTTTT. The chain links TRBV5-1 to TRBJ2-2; 8 nucleotides agree with TRBD1. The CDR3 is made up of 14 amino acids. Trimming cost V 0 bases and J 6 bases; bases outside gene matches: 1. Per germline, CDR1 SGHRS and CDR2 YFSETQ.

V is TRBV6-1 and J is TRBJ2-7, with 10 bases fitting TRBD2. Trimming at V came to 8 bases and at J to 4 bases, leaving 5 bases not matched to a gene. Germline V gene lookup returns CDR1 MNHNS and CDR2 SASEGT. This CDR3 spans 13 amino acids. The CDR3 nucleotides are TGTGCCAGCGCAACTAGCGGGGCGTACGAGCAGTACTTC. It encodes CASATSGAYEQYF.

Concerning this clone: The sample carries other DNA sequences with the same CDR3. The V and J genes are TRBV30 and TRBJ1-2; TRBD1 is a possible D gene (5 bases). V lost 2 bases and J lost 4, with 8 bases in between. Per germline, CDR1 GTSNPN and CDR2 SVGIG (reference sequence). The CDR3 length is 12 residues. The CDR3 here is CAWSTGGYGYTF. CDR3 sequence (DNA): TGTGCCTGGAGTACGGGGGGCTATGGCTACACCTTC. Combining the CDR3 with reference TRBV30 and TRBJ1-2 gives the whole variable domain SQTIHQWPATLVQPVGSPLSLECTVEGTSNPNLYWYRQAAGRGLQLLFYSVGIGQISSEVPQNLSASRPQDRQFILSSKKLLLSDSGFYLCAWSTGGYGYTFGSGTRLTVV.

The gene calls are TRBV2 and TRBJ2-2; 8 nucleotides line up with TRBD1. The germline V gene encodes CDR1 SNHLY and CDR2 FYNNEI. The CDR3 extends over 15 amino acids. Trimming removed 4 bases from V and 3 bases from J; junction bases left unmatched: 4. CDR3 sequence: CASSVAQGDTGELFF. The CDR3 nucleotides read TGTGCCAGCAGTGTAGCACAGGGGGACACCGGGGAGCTGTTTTTT.

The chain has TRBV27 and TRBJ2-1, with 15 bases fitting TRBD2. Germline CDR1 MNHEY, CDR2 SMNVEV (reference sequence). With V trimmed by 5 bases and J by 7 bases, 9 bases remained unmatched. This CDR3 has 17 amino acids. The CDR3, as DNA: TGTGCCAGCAGTCCACGGACTAGCGGGGGGGCCGGGAATGAGCAGTTCTTC. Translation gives CASSPRTSGGAGNEQFF.

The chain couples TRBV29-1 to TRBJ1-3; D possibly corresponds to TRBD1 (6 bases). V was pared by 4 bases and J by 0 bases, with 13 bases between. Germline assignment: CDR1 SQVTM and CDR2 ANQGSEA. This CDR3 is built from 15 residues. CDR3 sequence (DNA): TGCAGCGTTGGTCTTGGGGGCGGCTCTGGAAACACCATATATTTT. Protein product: CSVGLGGGSGNTIYF.

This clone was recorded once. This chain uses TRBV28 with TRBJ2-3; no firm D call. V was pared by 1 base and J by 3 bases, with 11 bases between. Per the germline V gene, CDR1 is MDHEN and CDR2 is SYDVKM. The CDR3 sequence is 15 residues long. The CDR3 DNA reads TGTGCCAGCAGTTTATCATCCGGTTTAACAGATACGCAGTATTTT. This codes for CASSLSSGLTDTQYF.

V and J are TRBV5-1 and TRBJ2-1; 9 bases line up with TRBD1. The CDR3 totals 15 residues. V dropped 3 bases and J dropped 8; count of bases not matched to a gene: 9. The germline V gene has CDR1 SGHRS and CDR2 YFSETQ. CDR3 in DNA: TGCGCCAGCAGCTCCGGACAGGGGATACCGGATGAGCAGTTCTTC. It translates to CASSSGQGIPDEQFF.

The CDR3 sequence is CASSQDSGQAISGANVLTF. CDR3 nucleotide sequence: TGCGCCAGCAGCCAAGATAGCGGACAGGCGATCTCTGGGGCCAACGTCCTGACTTTC. This chain connects TRBV4-1 to TRBJ2-6, with a tentative D call TRBD1 (7 bases). CDR1 and CDR2 (germline): MGHRA, YSYEKL. The CDR3 has 19 amino acids. Trimming cost V 0 bases and J 0 bases, with 15 bases left between them.

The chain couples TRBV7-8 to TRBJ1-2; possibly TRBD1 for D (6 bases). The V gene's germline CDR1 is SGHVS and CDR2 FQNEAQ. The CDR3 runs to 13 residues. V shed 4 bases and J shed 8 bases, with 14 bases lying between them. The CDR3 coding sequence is TGTGCCAGCAGCTCTCTAGGGGGGGCGGGCTACACCTTC. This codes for CASSSLGGAGYTF.

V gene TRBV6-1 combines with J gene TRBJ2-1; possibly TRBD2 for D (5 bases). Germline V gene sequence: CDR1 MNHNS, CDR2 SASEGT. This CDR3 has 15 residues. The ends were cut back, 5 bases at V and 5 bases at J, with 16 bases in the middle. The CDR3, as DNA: TGTGCCAGCAGTTTTGAGGGATTGATAAACAATGAGCAGTTCTTC. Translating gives CASSFEGLINNEQFF.

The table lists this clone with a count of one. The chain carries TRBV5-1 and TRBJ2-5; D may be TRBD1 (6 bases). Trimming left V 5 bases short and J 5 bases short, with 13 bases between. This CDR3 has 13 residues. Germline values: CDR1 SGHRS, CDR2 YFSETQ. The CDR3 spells CASSPQGRETQYF. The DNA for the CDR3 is TGCGCCAGCAGTCCCCAGGGGCGGGAGACCCAGTACTTC.

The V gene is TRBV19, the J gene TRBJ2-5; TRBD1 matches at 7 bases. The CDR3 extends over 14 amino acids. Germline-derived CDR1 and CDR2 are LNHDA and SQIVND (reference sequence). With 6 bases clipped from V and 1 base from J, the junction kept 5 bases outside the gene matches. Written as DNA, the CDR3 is TGTGCCAGTAGCGGGACAGCTCTCCAAGAGACCCAGTACTTC. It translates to CASSGTALQETQYF.

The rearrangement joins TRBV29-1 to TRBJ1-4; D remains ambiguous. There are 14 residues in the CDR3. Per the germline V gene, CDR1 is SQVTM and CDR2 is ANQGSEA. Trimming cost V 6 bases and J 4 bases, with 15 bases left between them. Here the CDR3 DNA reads TGCAGCGTCGCGGTACGGGGAAATAATGAAAAACTGTTTTTT. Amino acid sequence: CSVAVRGNNEKLFF.

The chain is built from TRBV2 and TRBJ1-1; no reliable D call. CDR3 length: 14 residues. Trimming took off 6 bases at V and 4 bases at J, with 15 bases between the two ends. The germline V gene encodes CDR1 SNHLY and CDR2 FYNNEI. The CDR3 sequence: CASRISSAGTEAFF. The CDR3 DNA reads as TGTGCCAGCAGGATATCATCAGCTGGCACTGAAGCTTTCTTT.